This T cell receptor beta chain was recorded in a study of blood T cell repertoires in COVID-19. The trim removed 1 base at V and 0 bases at J, leaving 9 bases unmatched. CDR3 size: 19 residues. Per germline, CDR1 SQVTM and CDR2 ANQGSEA. In the study's own analysis: Quantification of nucleated cells was approximated via reference gene primer amplification. Clones were sequenced by immunoSEQ multiplex PCR, and TCRdb holds only the in-frame ones, with some missing. The V and J calls and clone size are taken from that table; D and trimming were inferred from the DNA. Found here are roughly 300,000 clones, around 87% of them singletons; the top ten hold approximately 5%.

The sequence derives from a woman in her 30s who had recovered from COVID-19. Sequencing was performed on PBMCs or T cells enriched from blood (not recorded which). The rearrangement links TRBV29-1 to TRBJ2-3; 14 positions match TRBD2. CDR3 loop: CSVEGTSGGSGTSTDTQYF. The DNA of the CDR3 is TGCAGCGTTGAAGGGACTAGCGGGGGGAGCGGTACTAGCACAGATACGCAGTATTTT.